Given below is one T cell receptor beta chain in context. The data were taken from a study of blood T cell repertoires in COVID-19. Across the study: Samples representing acute and convalescent COVID-19 were sourced from the United States, Italy and Spain. Nucleic acid was either cDNA or gDNA, and it came from T cells, B-cell-depleted T cells, or PBMCs.

Authors' methods: Nucleated cell counts were estimated from reference gene primer amplification. Some clones are missing from TCRdb's copy, which holds only in-frame ones; the method was immunoSEQ multiplex PCR. Clone size and the V and J calls come from that table; the DNA yielded D and trimming. This sample has about 150,000 clones, with approximately 80% found just once. V lost 1 base, J lost 7 bases, and 9 bases stayed unmatched. Looked up from germline, CDR1 is LGHNT and CDR2 is FRNRAP. The CDR3 totals 16 residues. The sequenced sample was peripheral blood. The V gene is TRBV12-5, the J gene TRBJ1-1, with 10 bases matching TRBD1. This receptor was obtained from a human donor with acute or convalescent COVID-19. The donor label of this sample is uncertain. This CDR3 reads CASGLGQGARGSEAFF. CDR3 in DNA: TGTGCTAGTGGTTTGGGACAGGGGGCGCGGGGTAGTGAAGCTTTCTTT.